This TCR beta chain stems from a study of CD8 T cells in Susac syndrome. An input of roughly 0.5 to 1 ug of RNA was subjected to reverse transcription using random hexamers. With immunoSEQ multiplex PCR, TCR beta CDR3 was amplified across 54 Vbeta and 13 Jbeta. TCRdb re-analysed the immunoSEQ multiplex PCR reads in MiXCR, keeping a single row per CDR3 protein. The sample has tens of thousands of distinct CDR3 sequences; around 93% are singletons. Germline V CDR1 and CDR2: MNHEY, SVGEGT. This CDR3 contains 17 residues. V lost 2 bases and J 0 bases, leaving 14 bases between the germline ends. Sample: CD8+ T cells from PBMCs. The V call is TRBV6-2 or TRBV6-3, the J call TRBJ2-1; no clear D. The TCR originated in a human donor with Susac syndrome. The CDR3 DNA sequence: TGTGCCAGCAGTTACCCCCACGGGCGGACCTCCTACAATGAGCAGTTCTTC. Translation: CASSYPHGRTSYNEQFF.